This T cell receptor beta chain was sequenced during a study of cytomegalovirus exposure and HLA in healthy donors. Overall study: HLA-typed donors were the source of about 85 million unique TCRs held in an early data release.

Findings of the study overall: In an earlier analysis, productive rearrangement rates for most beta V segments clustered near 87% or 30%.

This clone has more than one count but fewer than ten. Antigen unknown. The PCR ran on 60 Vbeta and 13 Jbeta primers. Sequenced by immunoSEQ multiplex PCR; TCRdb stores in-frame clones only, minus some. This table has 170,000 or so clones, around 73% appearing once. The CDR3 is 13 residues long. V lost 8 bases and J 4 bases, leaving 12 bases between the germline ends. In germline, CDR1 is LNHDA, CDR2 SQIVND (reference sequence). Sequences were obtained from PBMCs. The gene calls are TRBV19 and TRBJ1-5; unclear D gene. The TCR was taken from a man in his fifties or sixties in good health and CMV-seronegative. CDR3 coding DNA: TGTGCCAGTTCTTTTGTCGGGAATCAGCCCCAGCATTTT. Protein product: CASSFVGNQPQHF.